This TCR beta chain emerged from a study of T cell responses to AZD1222 COVID-19 vaccine. Findings and caveats of the study: Possibly, clonal diversity was underestimated; donors were largely white British and included more females. Regions 160-218 and 743-854 held dominance among vaccine-associated CD4 TCRs, which spanned spike. The number of AZD1222 recipients seropositive at baseline was only 6 or 7.

Germline values: CDR1 MDHEN, CDR2 SYDVKM. Trimming took off 7 bases at V and 0 bases at J, with 13 bases between the two ends. The CDR3 is 15 amino acids. Data came from immunoSEQ multiplex PCR; TCRdb stores just in-frame clones and leaves some out. The table records 150,000 to 200,000 clones, roughly nine tenths of them present only once. Worth noting for this clone: The antigen is unknown.

This rearrangement joins TRBV28 to TRBJ1-5; D is perhaps TRBD1 (6 bases). The source was peripheral blood, collected 28 days after the second dose of the MenACWY control vaccine. The receptor was derived from an adult who received the MenACWY meningococcal vaccine as a control. The CDR3 spells CASKRGYDSNQPQHF. The CDR3 nucleotides read TGTGCCAGCAAAAGGGGGTACGATAGCAATCAGCCCCAGCATTTT.